The 27 T cell receptor beta chains listed next were all sequenced from one sample in a study of Graves' ophthalmopathy and Graves' hyperthyroidism. Amplification of the TCR beta CDR3 regions used RNA transcripts (as template). Second-round multiplex PCR came after first-round RT-PCR with HTBI primers. TCRdb passed the multiplex PCR reads through MiXCR, listing each CDR3 protein once. The data hold 200,000 to 250,000 distinct CDR3 sequences, with around a fifth observed a single time. Sequences were obtained from peripheral blood. These receptors originate from a woman in her forties or fifties with Graves' ophthalmopathy.

This clonotype showed up many times. This chain joins TRBV24-1 and TRBJ2-5, with TRBD2 as a possible D gene (6 bases). CDR1 and CDR2 from the germline V gene are KGHDR and SFDVKD. This CDR3 contains 14 residues. V lost 4 bases and J lost 4, with 12 bases in between. The CDR3 region is CATSDQGRGETQYF. The CDR3 bases are TGTGCCACCAGTGACCAAGGGCGGGGAGAGACCCAGTACTTC.

This clonotype was seen many times. V usage is TRBV20-1 and J usage is TRBJ2-7; D remains unclear. The CDR3 totals 13 residues. The V end was cut by 5 bases, the J end by 1 base, with 12 bases between. Germline lookup yields CDR1 DFQATT and CDR2 SNEGSKA (reference sequence). The CDR3 nucleotides read TGCAGTGCTGATCTGACGCGTTCCTACGAGCAGTACTTC. This encodes CSADLTRSYEQYF.

As to this clonotype: A read error may be the cause here, since a much bigger clone is one base away. This chain's CDR3 is CASSRIGFAETQYF. The CDR3 DNA reads as TGTGCCAGCAGTCGGATAGGGTTTGCGGAGACCCAGTACTTC. The V call is TRBV6-1, the J call TRBJ2-5; D ambiguous. Germline assignment: CDR1 MNHNS and CDR2 SASEGT. V lost 5 bases and J lost 5, with 15 bases in between. This CDR3 is built from 14 residues.

This clonotype showed up many times. This chain links TRBV28 with TRBJ2-2, with 7 bases matching TRBD2. This CDR3 comprises 14 residues. The J segment lost 5 bases and the V segment lost 6 bases, leaving 6 bases of the junction unmatched. The germline CDR1 and CDR2 sequences are MDHEN and SYDVKM. CDR3 sequence reads: CASSPGGSTGELFF. The DNA for the CDR3 is TGTGCCAGCAGCCCGGGAGGCAGTACCGGGGAGCTGTTTTTT.

This clonotype was seen repeatedly, ten times or more. The rearrangement uses TRBV12-3 or TRBV12-4 and TRBJ1-3; D gene uncertain. V was shortened by 4 bases and J by 6 bases, with 16 bases between the two germline ends. The CDR3 totals 15 residues. As DNA, the CDR3 is TGTGCCAGCAGTTGGAGGGTCGGACGGTTAAACACCATATATTTT. Protein sequence: CASSWRVGRLNTIYF.

This clonotype occurred many times. This rearrangement joins TRBV4-2 to TRBJ1-2; D unclear. Trimming took 0 bases from V and 0 from J, leaving 11 bases between them. The CDR3 sequence is 16 residues long. Germline CDR1 and CDR2: LGHNA and YNFKEQ. The CDR3 reads CASSQDLRVSNYGYTF. For the CDR3, the DNA is TGTGCCAGCAGCCAAGATTTACGCGTTTCTAACTATGGCTACACCTTC.

Ten or more counts support this clonotype. The gene calls are TRBV5-1 and TRBJ1-2; possibly TRBD1 for D (6 bases). The CDR3 length is 14 residues. The V gene's germline CDR1 is SGHRS and CDR2 YFSETQ. The germline V and J ends were trimmed by 4 bases and 3 bases, with 13 bases remaining between them. This CDR3 is CASSTTGGDYGYTF. CDR3 nucleotide sequence: TGCGCCAGCAGCACGACAGGAGGGGACTATGGCTACACCTTC.

CDR3 nucleotides: TGCAGCGTTGGATCAGGAAGGACAGGGGTCTCCGAGCAGTACTTC. This encodes CSVGSGRTGVSEQYF. This sequence joins TRBV29-1 and TRBJ2-7, with TRBD1 matching 9 bases. Germline V gives CDR1 SQVTM, CDR2 ANQGSEA. V shed 4 bases, J shed 6 bases, and the junction held 13 bases outside the gene matches. This CDR3 is 15 amino acids long.

There are many counts of this clonotype. The V gene is TRBV3-1, the J gene TRBJ1-1; 7 bases are shared with TRBD1. V gave up 5 bases and J gave up 1 base; unmatched junction bases: 7. The CDR3 runs to 15 residues. In germline, CDR1 is LGHDT, CDR2 YNNKEL (reference sequence). The CDR3 here is CASSTRGQANTEAFF. The CDR3 DNA is TGTGCCAGCAGCACGCGCGGACAGGCGAACACTGAAGCTTTCTTT.

This clonotype occurred many times. V usage is TRBV30 and J usage is TRBJ1-6; 11 bases line up with TRBD1. V dropped 3 bases and J dropped 9; count of bases not matched to a gene: 7. CDR3 length: 15 amino acids. Per the germline V gene, CDR1 is GTSNPN and CDR2 is SVGIG (reference sequence). The CDR3 loop is CAWSGGGTGGSPLHF. The CDR3 region has the DNA TGTGCCTGGAGCGGTGGAGGGACAGGGGGTTCACCCCTCCACTTT.

The sample holds many counts of this clonotype. CDR3 residues: CASRPGSYQPQHF. In DNA form, the CDR3 reads TGTGCCAGCAGACCAGGGTCGTATCAGCCCCAGCATTTT. The chain carries TRBV2 and TRBJ1-5; D is perhaps TRBD1 (5 bases). Trimming removed 6 bases from V and 5 bases from J, with 11 bases in between. The CDR3 runs to 13 residues. The germline CDR1 and CDR2 sequences are SNHLY and FYNNEI. The variable domain in full, completed from reference TRBV2 and TRBJ1-5, reads EPEVTQTPSHQVTQMGQEVILRCVPISNHLYFYWYRQILGQKVEFLVSFYNNEISEKSEIFDDQFSVERPDGSNFTLKIRSTKLEDSAMYFCASRPGSYQPQHFGDGTRLSIL.

This clonotype appeared many times. The chain uses TRBV2 and TRBJ1-2; D is possibly TRBD1 (5 bases). The CDR3 is made up of 14 amino acids. Germline lookup yields CDR1 SNHLY and CDR2 FYNNEI. The V end lost 6 bases, the J end lost 4 bases, and 15 bases lay between the germline ends. The CDR3 nucleotides are TGTGCCAGCAGCCCCGAGCCAGGGATCTATGGCTACACCTTC. It is translated as CASSPEPGIYGYTF. Full variable domain (remainder filled in from reference TRBV2 and TRBJ1-2): EPEVTQTPSHQVTQMGQEVILRCVPISNHLYFYWYRQILGQKVEFLVSFYNNEISEKSEIFDDQFSVERPDGSNFTLKIRSTKLEDSAMYFCASSPEPGIYGYTFGSGTRLTVV.

There are many counts of this clonotype. The rearrangement links TRBV2 to TRBJ2-7; D is perhaps TRBD1 or TRBD2 (5 bases each). The germline V gene encodes CDR1 SNHLY and CDR2 FYNNEI. This CDR3 spans 15 amino acids. V was pared by 7 bases and J by 3 bases, with 19 bases between. The CDR3 sequence: CASTGFPTEGYEQYF. CDR3 in DNA: TGTGCCAGCACAGGATTCCCGACAGAGGGCTACGAGCAGTACTTC.

This clonotype was counted ten times or more. The chain uses TRBV12-3 or TRBV12-4 and TRBJ1-2, with a tentative D call TRBD1 (5 bases). The CDR3 is made up of 11 amino acids. Trimming pared 3 bases from V and 7 bases from J, leaving 6 bases between. This CDR3 is CASSFGAGYTF. The CDR3 DNA reads as TGTGCCAGCAGTTTTGGGGCTGGCTACACCTTC.

In the case of this clonotype: Just one base apart from a much larger clone, this may be a read error. The chain is built from TRBV28 and TRBJ2-5; D call uncertain. Germline V gene data show CDR1 as MDHEN and CDR2 as SYDVKM. The CDR3 covers 10 residues. The chain's CDR3 is CASSFETRYF. The CDR3 DNA reads TGTGCCAGCAGTTTCGAGACCCGGTACTTC. Full variable domain (remainder filled in from reference TRBV28 and TRBJ2-5): DVKVTQSSRYLVKRTGEKVFLECVQDMDHENMFWYRQDPGLGLRLIYFSYDVKMKEKGDIPEGYSVSREKKERFSLILESASTNQTSMYLCASSFETRYFGPGTRLLVL.

This clonotype was counted many times. The chain combines TRBV12-3 or TRBV12-4 with TRBJ2-2, with no clear D. The CDR3 has 14 amino acids. Trimming stripped 7 bases from V and 6 bases from J, with 15 bases between. The chain's CDR3 is CASKGSDMAGELFF. The CDR3 DNA reads TGTGCCAGCAAGGGATCGGATATGGCCGGGGAGCTGTTTTTT.

The V call is TRBV12-5, the J call TRBJ2-6; 8 bases are shared with TRBD1. V was pared by 5 bases and J by 3 bases, with 15 bases of the junction left unmatched. Germline CDR1 and CDR2: LGHNT and FRNRAP. The CDR3 is 19 amino acids. CDR3 DNA: TGTGCTAGTGGTAACGACCCACGGACAGGGTATCGTGGGGCCAACGTCCTGACTTTC. Residues: CASGNDPRTGYRGANVLTF. The variable domain in full, with the rest retrieved from reference TRBV12-5 and TRBJ2-6, is DARVTQTPRHKVTEMGQEVTMRCQPILGHNTVFWYRQTMMQGLELLAYFRNRAPLDDSGMPKDRFSAEMPDATLATLKIQPSEPRDSAVYFCASGNDPRTGYRGANVLTFGAGSRLTVL.

This clonotype was found many times. The genes are TRBV5-1 and TRBJ2-4; D remains unclear. CDR3 length equals 11 residues. CDR1 is SGHRS and CDR2 is YFSETQ in the germline V gene. Trimming removed 4 bases at V and 8 bases at J, with 7 bases between. The CDR3 region has the DNA TGCGCCAGCAGCGATAGGGACATTCAGTACTTC. Encoded protein: CASSDRDIQYF.

This clonotype appeared many times. V gene TRBV27 combines with J gene TRBJ2-7, with 7 bases identical to TRBD1. The CDR3 covers 15 residues. Trimming took 3 bases from V and 4 from J; bases not matched to a gene: 9. CDR1 MNHEY and CDR2 SMNVEV come from the germline V gene (reference sequence). DNA for the CDR3: TGTGCCAGCAGTTTCACACAGGGGCGGGTTTACGAGCAGTACTTC. Translating it yields CASSFTQGRVYEQYF.

This clonotype was seen repeatedly, ten times or more. This chain joins TRBV5-1 and TRBJ1-6; D is unclear. The length of the CDR3 is 13 residues. V was pared by 4 bases and J by 6 bases, with 8 bases between. Germline-derived CDR1 and CDR2 are SGHRS and YFSETQ. CDR3: CASSTRTNSPLHF. DNA of the CDR3: TGCGCCAGCAGCACTAGGACTAATTCACCCCTCCACTTT.

CDR3 in amino acids: CSAREERVYEQYF. CDR3 sequence (DNA): TGCAGTGCTAGAGAGGAGCGGGTATACGAGCAGTACTTC. The V gene is TRBV20-1, the J gene TRBJ2-7; possibly TRBD2 for D (6 bases). CDR1 DFQATT and CDR2 SNEGSKA come from the germline V gene (reference sequence). The germline V and J ends were trimmed by 0 bases and 4 bases, with 10 bases remaining between them. This CDR3 is built from 13 residues.

The gene calls are TRBV4-1 and TRBJ1-1, with D perhaps TRBD1 (6 bases). This CDR3 region has 15 residues. Trimming cost V 0 bases and J 4 bases, with 12 bases left between them. Per germline, CDR1 MGHRA and CDR2 YSYEKL. The CDR3 bases are TGCGCCAGCAGCCAAGAGGCAGGGGCGGCCACTGAAGCTTTCTTT. Translation gives CASSQEAGAATEAFF.

This clonotype came up many times. This rearrangement joins TRBV5-1 to TRBJ1-5; 8 positions agree with TRBD1. Germline CDR1 reads SGHRS; CDR2 reads YFSETQ. V lost 4 bases to trimming and J lost 2 bases; unmatched junction nucleotides: 5. There are 15 residues in the CDR3. The CDR3 sequence: CASSADRAGNQPQHF. DNA of the CDR3: TGCGCCAGCAGCGCGGACAGGGCGGGCAATCAGCCCCAGCATTTT.

This clonotype was detected many times. This sequence joins TRBV6-5 and TRBJ1-5; D gene unclear. The CDR3 has 17 residues. Per germline, CDR1 MNHEY and CDR2 SVGAGI. V was clipped by 5 bases and J by 6 bases, with 23 bases between them. CDR3 sequence (DNA): TGTGCCAGCAGTCCCCATAAACCCGGACGCGCAAGTCAGCCCCAGCATTTT. This codes for CASSPHKPGRASQPQHF.

The table lists this clonotype with many counts. CDR3 loop: CASSRGGWNIQYF. For the CDR3, the DNA is TGTGCCAGCAGCCGCGGGGGATGGAACATTCAGTACTTC. V gene TRBV14 combines with J gene TRBJ2-4; 7 nucleotides line up with TRBD2. J gave up 7 bases and V 4 bases, and 4 bases lay outside the gene matches. The CDR3 is made up of 13 amino acids. Germline lookup yields CDR1 SGHDN and CDR2 FVKESK. The whole variable domain, remainder taken from reference TRBV14 and TRBJ2-4, is EAGVTQFPSHSVIEKGQTVTLRCDPISGHDNLYWYRRVMGKEIKFLLHFVKESKQDESGMPNNRFLAERTGGTYSTLKVQPAELEDSGVYFCASSRGGWNIQYFGAGTRLSVL.

This clonotype was detected ten times or more. The chain recombines TRBV9 with TRBJ2-7; no definite D call. Germline V gene sequence: CDR1 SGDLS, CDR2 YYNGEE. The CDR3 loop spans 13 amino acids. V lost 4 bases to trimming and J lost 2 bases, with 10 bases between them. In DNA, the CDR3 is TGTGCCAGCAGCCCGATCGGCACCTACGAGCAGTACTTC. Translation: CASSPIGTYEQYF.

This clonotype has ten or more counts. The chain uses TRBV28 and TRBJ2-7; 7 bases are shared with TRBD1. CDR1 is MDHEN, CDR2 SYDVKM, per germline. Trimming took 5 bases from V and 1 from J; bases not matched to a gene: 14. The CDR3 is made up of 17 amino acids. The chain's CDR3 is CASSVTYRGPPSYEQYF. CDR3 in DNA: TGTGCCAGCAGTGTCACCTACAGGGGACCGCCATCCTACGAGCAGTACTTC.